This T cell receptor (beta chain) was recovered during a study of cytomegalovirus exposure and HLA in healthy donors. Overall study findings and caveats: Rare sequences made up most TCRs, while some public TCRs were found in many donors.

This CDR3 has 16 residues. In germline, CDR1 is KGHSH, CDR2 LQKENI. V was shortened by 5 bases and J by 9 bases, with 23 bases between the two germline ends. PCR amplification relied on 60 Vbeta primers (plus 13 Jbeta primers). TCRdb keeps only in-frame clones here, not all; method: immunoSEQ multiplex PCR. In the table there are about 100,000 clones, 84% of which are singletons. On this clone: Its antigen is as yet unknown.

The V call is TRBV18, the J call TRBJ2-1; tentative D call: TRBD2 (5 bases). Sequenced sample: PBMCs. This TCR came from a woman younger than 30 in good health and CMV-seronegative. Here the CDR3 DNA reads TGTGCCAGCTCATCGTCCAAAGAGGGTAGAGTTGGTGAGCAGTTCTTC. The encoded protein is CASSSSKEGRVGEQFF.